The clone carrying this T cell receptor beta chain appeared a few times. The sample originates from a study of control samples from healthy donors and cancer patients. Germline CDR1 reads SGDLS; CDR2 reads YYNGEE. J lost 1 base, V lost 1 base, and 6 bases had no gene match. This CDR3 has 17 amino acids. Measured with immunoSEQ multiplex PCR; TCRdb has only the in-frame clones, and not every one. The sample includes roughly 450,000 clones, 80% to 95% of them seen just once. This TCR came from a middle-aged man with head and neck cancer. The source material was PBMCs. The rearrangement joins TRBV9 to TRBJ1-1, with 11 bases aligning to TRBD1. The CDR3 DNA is TGTGCCAGCAGCGTACCCGCGGGACAGGGGGAGAACACTGAAGCTTTCTTT. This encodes CASSVPAGQGENTEAFF.